Below are 17 T cell receptor beta chains sequenced from a single sample in a study of cytomegalovirus exposure and HLA in healthy donors. Researchers ran the PCR with 60 Vbeta and 13 Jbeta primers. Some clones are missing from TCRdb's copy, which holds only in-frame ones; the method was immunoSEQ multiplex PCR. Seen here are some 190,000 clones, 82% observed once, and the top ten hold more than 1.5%. What was sequenced was PBMCs. The receptors shown here come from a man aged 35 to 55 in good health and CMV-seronegative.

This chain links TRBV2 with TRBJ1-2, with TRBD1 as a possible D gene (6 bases). This CDR3 has 14 residues. Trimming removed 6 bases at V and 0 bases at J, with 11 bases between. From germline, CDR1 is SNHLY and CDR2 FYNNEI. The CDR3 sequence is CASRRQASNYGYTF. The CDR3 region has the DNA TGTGCCAGCAGACGACAGGCTTCTAACTATGGCTACACCTTC. Complete variable domain (other parts from reference TRBV2 and TRBJ1-2): EPEVTQTPSHQVTQMGQEVILRCVPISNHLYFYWYRQILGQKVEFLVSFYNNEISEKSEIFDDQFSVERPDGSNFTLKIRSTKLEDSAMYFCASRRQASNYGYTFGSGTRLTVV.

This clone was counted only a few times. The chain is built from TRBV10-1 and TRBJ1-1; TRBD1 might be the D (6 bases). CDR1 is WNHNN, CDR2 SYGVQD, per germline (reference sequence). The CDR3 runs 14 residues. CDR3 sequence reads: CGTLTGQIITEAFF. The CDR3 nucleotides read TGCGGGACTCTCACGGGACAAATAATCACTGAAGCTTTCTTT.

The CDR3 nucleotides are TGCGCCAGCAGCCGAGACAGCGCCTATGGCTACACCTTC. Protein product: CASSRDSAYGYTF. The chain combines TRBV4-3 with TRBJ1-2, with a weak D call TRBD1 (5 bases). This CDR3 has 13 amino acids. CDR1 and CDR2 from the germline V gene are LGHNA and YSLEER. Trimming left V 4 bases short and J 4 bases short, with 10 bases between.

The rearrangement uses TRBV6-6 and TRBJ2-1, with 7 bases aligning to TRBD1. Germline CDR1 reads MNHNY; CDR2 reads SVGAGI (reference sequence). Losses at the gene ends were 5 bases for V and 5 bases for J; bases not matched to a gene: 12. The CDR3 contains 16 residues. CDR3: CASSPRDREPDNEQFF. CDR3 DNA sequence: TGTGCCAGCAGTCCCAGAGACAGGGAACCGGACAATGAGCAGTTCTTC.

The gene calls are TRBV29-1 and TRBJ2-7, with a tentative D call TRBD2 (6 bases). This CDR3 comprises 12 residues. CDR1 SQVTM and CDR2 ANQGSEA come from the germline V gene. Deletions cut 4 bases from V and 6 bases from J, with 13 bases between. CDR3 in DNA: TGCAGCGTTGGTACTAGCTTCGGCGAGCAGTACTTC. Amino acids: CSVGTSFGEQYF.

The chain couples TRBV7-2 to TRBJ2-5; D not certain. Per the germline V gene, CDR1 is SGHTA and CDR2 is FQGNSA. Trimming pared 1 base from V and 5 bases from J, leaving 14 bases between. This CDR3 has 15 amino acids. CDR3 amino acids: CASSLVGGPWETQYF. Here the CDR3 DNA reads TGTGCCAGCAGCTTAGTAGGTGGGCCTTGGGAGACCCAGTACTTC.

The chain employs TRBV4-3 and TRBJ2-7, with a tentative D call TRBD2 (6 bases). Germline V lookup: CDR1 LGHNA, CDR2 YSLEER. The V and J ends lost 3 bases and 3 bases respectively, with 9 bases between them. The CDR3 sequence is 13 residues long. The CDR3: CASSQGLVYEQYF. The CDR3 nucleotides are TGCGCCAGCAGCCAGGGACTTGTCTACGAGCAGTACTTC.

The genes are TRBV5-8 and TRBJ2-2; TRBD1 agrees at 9 bases. V lost 6 bases and J lost 7; bases outside the gene matches: 10. The germline V gene has CDR1 SGHTS and CDR2 YDEGEE. The CDR3 is 15 residues long. The CDR3 spells CASNKGDRVLGELFF. In DNA form, the CDR3 reads TGTGCCAGCAATAAAGGGGACAGGGTTCTCGGGGAGCTGTTTTTT.

V gene TRBV28 combines with J gene TRBJ1-1, with 10 bases identical to TRBD1. CDR3 size: 16 residues. V lost 2 bases, J lost 7 bases, and 10 bases stayed unmatched. Germline V CDR1 and CDR2: MDHEN, SYDVKM. The CDR3 sequence is CASSLPGQGRLGEAFF. CDR3 in DNA: TGTGCCAGCAGTTTACCGGGACAGGGGAGATTGGGTGAAGCTTTCTTT.

This sequence joins TRBV18 and TRBJ1-2; 7 nucleotides agree with TRBD1. CDR1 is KGHSH and CDR2 is LQKENI in the germline V gene. The J segment lost 4 bases and the V segment lost 0 bases, leaving 8 bases of the junction unmatched. The CDR3 length is 16 residues. The DNA of the CDR3 is TGTGCCAGCTCACCACCGTTGGGACAGAGGGCCTATGGCTACACCTTC. Amino acid sequence: CASSPPLGQRAYGYTF.

This rearrangement joins TRBV30 to TRBJ2-7; D perhaps matches TRBD2 (6 bases). With 4 bases removed from V and 0 bases from J, the gap between germline ends came to 13 bases. Germline V CDR1 and CDR2: GTSNPN, SVGIG (reference sequence). The CDR3 is 14 amino acids. The CDR3 DNA reads as TGTGCCTGGACCGGGACTCTGAGCTCCTACGAGCAGTACTTC. Translating gives CAWTGTLSSYEQYF.

This clone was detected only once. The chain has TRBV7-9 and TRBJ1-2, with 10 bases fitting TRBD1. Germline V gene sequence: CDR1 SEHNR, CDR2 FQNEAQ (reference sequence). Germline trimming cut 4 bases from V and 5 bases from J; bases unmatched to any gene: 7. The CDR3 is made up of 15 amino acids. The CDR3 region is CASSSRQGARYGYTF. As DNA, the CDR3 is TGTGCCAGCAGCTCAAGACAGGGGGCCCGGTATGGCTACACCTTC.

The chain recombines TRBV19 with TRBJ2-7; 9 bases align to TRBD1. The CDR3 length is 15 residues. V lost 1 base and J lost 5; bases outside the gene matches: 6. Looked up from germline, CDR1 is LNHDA and CDR2 is SQIVND (reference sequence). CDR3 nucleotide sequence: TGTGCCAGTAGTATAGGGGACAGGGTTGGCAACGAGCAGTACTTC. Its translation: CASSIGDRVGNEQYF.

V and J are TRBV25-1 and TRBJ2-3, with 9 bases identical to TRBD2. CDR3 length: 16 residues. The germline V gene has CDR1 MGHDK and CDR2 SYGVNS. With V trimmed by 1 base and J by 4 bases, 6 bases remained unmatched. The DNA of the CDR3 is TGTGCCAGCAGTGAATGGGGCGGGAGGGCCGCAGATACGCAGTATTTT. Residues: CASSEWGGRAADTQYF.

The chain is built from TRBV14 and TRBJ2-7; TRBD2 might be the D (5 bases). The CDR3 has 13 residues. CDR1 is SGHDN and CDR2 is FVKESK in the germline V gene. V gave up 1 base and J gave up 10 bases, with 14 bases separating them. In nucleotides, the CDR3 is TGTGCCAGCAGCCAAGTAGGTAGGAGCGGTCAGTACTTC. Translation: CASSQVGRSGQYF.

This sequence joins TRBV5-5 and TRBJ2-5; a weak D match, TRBD2 (6 bases). CDR1 and CDR2 (germline): SGHKS, YYEKEE (reference sequence). This CDR3 has 13 residues. Trimming took off 4 bases at V and 4 bases at J, with 11 bases between the two ends. The chain's CDR3 is CASSGGLSETQYF. CDR3 nucleotides: TGTGCCAGCAGCGGGGGACTTTCAGAGACCCAGTACTTC.

The CDR3 protein is CASSRLPGQGAEKLFF. Written as DNA, the CDR3 is TGCGCCAGCAGCCGCCTTCCGGGACAGGGGGCCGAAAAACTGTTTTTT. The chain has TRBV4-3 and TRBJ1-4; 12 positions agree with TRBD1. Germline CDR1 reads LGHNA; CDR2 reads YSLEER. The CDR3 has 16 residues. V shed 4 bases, J shed 8 bases, and the junction held 8 bases outside the gene matches.